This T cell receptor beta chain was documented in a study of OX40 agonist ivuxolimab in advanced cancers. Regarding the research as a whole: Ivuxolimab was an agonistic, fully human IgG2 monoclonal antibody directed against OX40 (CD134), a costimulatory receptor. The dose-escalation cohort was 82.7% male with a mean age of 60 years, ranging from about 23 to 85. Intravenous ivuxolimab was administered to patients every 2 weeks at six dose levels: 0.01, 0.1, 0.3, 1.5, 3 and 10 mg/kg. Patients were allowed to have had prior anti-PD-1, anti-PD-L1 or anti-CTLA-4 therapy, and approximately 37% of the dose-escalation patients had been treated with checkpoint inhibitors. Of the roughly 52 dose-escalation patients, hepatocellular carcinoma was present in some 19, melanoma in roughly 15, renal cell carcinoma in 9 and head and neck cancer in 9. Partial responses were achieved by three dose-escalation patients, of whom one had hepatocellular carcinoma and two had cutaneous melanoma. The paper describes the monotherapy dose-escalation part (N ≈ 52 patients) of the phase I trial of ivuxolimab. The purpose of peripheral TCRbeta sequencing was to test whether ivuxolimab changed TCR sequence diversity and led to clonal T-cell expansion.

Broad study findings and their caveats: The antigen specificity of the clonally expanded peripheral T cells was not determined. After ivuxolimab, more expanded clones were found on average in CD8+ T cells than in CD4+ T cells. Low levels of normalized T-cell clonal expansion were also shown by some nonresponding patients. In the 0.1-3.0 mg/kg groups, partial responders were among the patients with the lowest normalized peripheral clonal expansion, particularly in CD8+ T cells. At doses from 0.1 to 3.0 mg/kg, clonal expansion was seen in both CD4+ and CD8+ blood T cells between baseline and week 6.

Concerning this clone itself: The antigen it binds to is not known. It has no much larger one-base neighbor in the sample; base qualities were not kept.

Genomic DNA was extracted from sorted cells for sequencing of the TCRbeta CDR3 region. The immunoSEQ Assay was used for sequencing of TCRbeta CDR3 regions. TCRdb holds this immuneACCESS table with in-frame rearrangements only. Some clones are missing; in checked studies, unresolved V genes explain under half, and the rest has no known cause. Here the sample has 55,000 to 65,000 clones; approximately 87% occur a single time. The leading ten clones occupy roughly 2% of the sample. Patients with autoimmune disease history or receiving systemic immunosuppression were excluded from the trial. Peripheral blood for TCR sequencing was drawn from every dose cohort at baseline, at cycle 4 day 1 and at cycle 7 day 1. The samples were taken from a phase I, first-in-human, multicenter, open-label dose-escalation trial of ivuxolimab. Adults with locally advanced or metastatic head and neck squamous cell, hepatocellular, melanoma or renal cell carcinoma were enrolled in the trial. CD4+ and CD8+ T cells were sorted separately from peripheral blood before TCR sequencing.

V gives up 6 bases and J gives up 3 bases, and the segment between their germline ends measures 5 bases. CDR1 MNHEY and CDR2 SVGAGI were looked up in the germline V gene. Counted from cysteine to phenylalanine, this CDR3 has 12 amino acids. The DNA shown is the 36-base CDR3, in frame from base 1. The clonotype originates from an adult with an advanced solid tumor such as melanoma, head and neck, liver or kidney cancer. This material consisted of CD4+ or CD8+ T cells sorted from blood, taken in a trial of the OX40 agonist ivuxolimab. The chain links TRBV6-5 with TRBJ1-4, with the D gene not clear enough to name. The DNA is TGTGCCAGCAGGCGATCTAATGAAAAACTGTTTTTT. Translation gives CASRRSNEKLFF.